This is a list of T cell receptor beta chains from one sample in a study of T cells in Graves' hyperthyroidism and ophthalmopathy. TCRdb reprocessed the multiplex PCR reads with MiXCR, giving one entry per CDR3 protein. The sample records approximately 400,000 distinct CDR3 sequences, 13% being singletons. Material for sequencing was blood. All receptors derive from a man between 25 and 39 years old with Graves' hyperthyroidism that later progressed to Graves' ophthalmopathy. Both conserved end residues are part of each CDR3. Fields, in order: CDR3 protein, CDR3 DNA, clone size, CDR3 length, J gene, V gene, D gene. The D gene is left open where the match is weak. Clone size is stated in some rows and not others, as once, few, many or a class when expanded.

CDR3 protein: CASTRSTSGIRRADTQYF; CDR3 DNA: TGTGCCAGCACCCGATCGACTAGCGGAATACGTAGGGCAGATACGCAGTATTTT; clone size: many; CDR3 length: 18; J gene: TRBJ2-3; V gene: TRBV6-1; D gene: TRBD2
CDR3 protein: CASSLSPKGTDIFKQYF; CDR3 DNA: TGTGCCAGCAGCCTTTCCCCTAAAGGGACGGACATATTCAAGCAGTACTTC; clone size: many; CDR3 length: 17; J gene: TRBJ2-7; V gene: TRBV9; D gene: .
CDR3 protein: CASSFLGGSYEQYF; CDR3 DNA: TGTGCCAGCAGTTTCCTAGGGGGTTCCTACGAGCAGTACTTC; clone size: many; CDR3 length: 14; J gene: TRBJ2-7; V gene: TRBV27; D gene: .
CDR3 protein: CASSLVVGIHTDTQYF; CDR3 DNA: TGCGCCAGCAGCTTGGTAGTCGGGATACACACAGATACGCAGTATTTT; clone size: few; CDR3 length: 16; J gene: TRBJ2-3; V gene: TRBV5-1; D gene: .
CDR3 protein: CSARVGGSRDTQYF; CDR3 DNA: TGCAGTGCTAGAGTGGGGGGGTCGCGCGATACGCAGTATTTT; clone size: few; CDR3 length: 14; J gene: TRBJ2-3; V gene: TRBV20-1; D gene: TRBD2
CDR3 protein: CASSLTSYGYTF; CDR3 DNA: TGCGCCAGCAGCTTGACGAGTTATGGCTACACCTTC; clone size: many; CDR3 length: 12; J gene: TRBJ1-2; V gene: TRBV5-1; D gene: .
CDR3 protein: CASSLKGTPTYEQYF; CDR3 DNA: TGTGCCAGCAGTCTTAAGGGGACACCCACCTACGAGCAGTACTTC; clone size: few; CDR3 length: 15; J gene: TRBJ2-7; V gene: TRBV6-1; D gene: .
CDR3 protein: CASSSGLAGGRDEQFF; CDR3 DNA: TGTGCCAGCAGCTCCGGACTAGCGGGGGGACGGGATGAGCAGTTCTTC; clone size: .; CDR3 length: 16; J gene: TRBJ2-1; V gene: TRBV11-2; D gene: TRBD2
CDR3 protein: CASSLLGGYNEQFF; CDR3 DNA: TGTGCCAGCAGTTTGCTCGGAGGCTACAATGAGCAGTTCTTC; clone size: many; CDR3 length: 14; J gene: TRBJ2-1; V gene: TRBV12-3/TRBV12-4; D gene: .
CDR3 protein: CSAIPGTQYF; CDR3 DNA: TGCAGTGCAATCCCGGGTACGCAGTATTTT; clone size: few; CDR3 length: 10; J gene: TRBJ2-3; V gene: TRBV20-1; D gene: .
CDR3 protein: CATGWGEQFF; CDR3 DNA: TGTGCCACCGGGTGGGGTGAGCAGTTCTTC; clone size: many; CDR3 length: 10; J gene: TRBJ2-1; V gene: TRBV6-1; D gene: .
CDR3 protein: CASSWEQGFQETQYF; CDR3 DNA: TGTGCCAGCAGTTGGGAACAGGGTTTCCAAGAGACCCAGTACTTC; clone size: many; CDR3 length: 15; J gene: TRBJ2-5; V gene: TRBV28; D gene: .
CDR3 protein: CASSSRLAGLETQYF; CDR3 DNA: TGTGCCAGCAGTTCCAGACTAGCGGGGTTAGAGACCCAGTACTTC; clone size: .; CDR3 length: 15; J gene: TRBJ2-5; V gene: TRBV28; D gene: TRBD2
CDR3 protein: CSASDYRYSYNEQFF; CDR3 DNA: TGCAGTGCTTCCGACTACCGCTATTCCTACAATGAGCAGTTCTTC; clone size: .; CDR3 length: 15; J gene: TRBJ2-1; V gene: TRBV20-1; D gene: .
CDR3 protein: CASRGQGIIETQYF; CDR3 DNA: TGTGCCAGCAGGGGACAGGGTATAATCGAGACCCAGTACTTC; clone size: once; CDR3 length: 14; J gene: TRBJ2-5; V gene: TRBV6-2/TRBV6-3; D gene: TRBD1
CDR3 protein: CASSDRGGPTGELFF; CDR3 DNA: TGTGCCAGCAGTGATAGGGGGGGGCCGACCGGGGAGCTGTTTTTT; clone size: many; CDR3 length: 15; J gene: TRBJ2-2; V gene: TRBV2; D gene: .
CDR3 protein: CASSVAAGGPLYEQFF; CDR3 DNA: TGTGCCAGCAGCGTCGCGGCGGGGGGGCCTCTATATGAGCAGTTCTTC; clone size: many; CDR3 length: 16; J gene: TRBJ2-1; V gene: TRBV9; D gene: TRBD2
CDR3 protein: CASRGWTGRNTGELFF; CDR3 DNA: TGTGCCAGCAGGGGTTGGACAGGGAGGAACACCGGGGAGCTGTTTTTT; clone size: .; CDR3 length: 16; J gene: TRBJ2-2; V gene: TRBV6-1; D gene: TRBD1
CDR3 protein: CASSPTTANSYEQYF; CDR3 DNA: TGTGCCAGCAGCCCGACGACAGCTAACTCCTACGAGCAGTACTTC; clone size: .; CDR3 length: 15; J gene: TRBJ2-7; V gene: TRBV11-2; D gene: .
CDR3 protein: CASSFWAGGAPDTQYF; CDR3 DNA: TGTGCCAGCAGTTTTTGGGCGGGGGGGGCCCCAGATACGCAGTATTTT; clone size: once; CDR3 length: 16; J gene: TRBJ2-3; V gene: TRBV27; D gene: TRBD2
CDR3 protein: CASSYFAGGYGQETQYF; CDR3 DNA: TGTGCCAGCAGTTACTTCGCCGGGGGCTACGGACAAGAGACCCAGTACTTC; clone size: many; CDR3 length: 17; J gene: TRBJ2-5; V gene: TRBV6-5; D gene: .
CDR3 protein: CATPKTVNTEAFF; CDR3 DNA: TGTGCCACTCCGAAGACAGTGAACACTGAAGCTTTCTTT; clone size: many; CDR3 length: 13; J gene: TRBJ1-1; V gene: TRBV19; D gene: .